This T cell receptor beta chain was sequenced during a study of CD4 T cells in relation to SARS-CoV-2 and coronaviruses. About this clone itself: Its antigen is undetermined.

Measured with immunoSEQ multiplex PCR; TCRdb has only the in-frame clones, and not every one. The table includes 35,000 or so clones, over 75% detected once. Trimming took 0 bases from V and 10 from J; bases not matched to a gene: 3. CDR3 length: 14 residues. Germline CDR1 and CDR2: SGHAT and FQNNGV. Sequenced sample: memory CD4+ T cells from PBMCs, cultured in vitro. The TCR sequence derives from an adult with COVID-19. The rearrangement links TRBV11-2 to TRBJ2-1; the match to TRBD2 covers 10 bases. The CDR3 here is CASSLELAGTEQFF. CDR3 coding DNA: TGTGCCAGCAGCTTAGAACTAGCGGGAACCGAGCAGTTCTTC.